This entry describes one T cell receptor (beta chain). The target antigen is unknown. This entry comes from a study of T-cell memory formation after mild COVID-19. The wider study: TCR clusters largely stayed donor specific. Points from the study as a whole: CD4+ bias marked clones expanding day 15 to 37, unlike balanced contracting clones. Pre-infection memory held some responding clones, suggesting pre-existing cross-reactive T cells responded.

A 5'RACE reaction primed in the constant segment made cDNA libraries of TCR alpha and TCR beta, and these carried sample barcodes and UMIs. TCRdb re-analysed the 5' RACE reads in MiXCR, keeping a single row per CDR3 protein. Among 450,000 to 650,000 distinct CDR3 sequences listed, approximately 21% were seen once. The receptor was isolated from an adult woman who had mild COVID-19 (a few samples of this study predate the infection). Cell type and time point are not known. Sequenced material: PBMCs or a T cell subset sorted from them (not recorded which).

As DNA, the CDR3 is TGCAGCGTAAAGACAGGGAACTACGAGCAGTACTTC. Encoded protein: CSVKTGNYEQYF. This rearrangement joins TRBV29-1 to TRBJ2-7; 7 nucleotides match TRBD1. Germline CDR1 and CDR2: SQVTM and ANQGSEA. The ends lost 6 bases at V and 3 bases at J; junction bases unmatched: 5. The CDR3 has 12 amino acids.